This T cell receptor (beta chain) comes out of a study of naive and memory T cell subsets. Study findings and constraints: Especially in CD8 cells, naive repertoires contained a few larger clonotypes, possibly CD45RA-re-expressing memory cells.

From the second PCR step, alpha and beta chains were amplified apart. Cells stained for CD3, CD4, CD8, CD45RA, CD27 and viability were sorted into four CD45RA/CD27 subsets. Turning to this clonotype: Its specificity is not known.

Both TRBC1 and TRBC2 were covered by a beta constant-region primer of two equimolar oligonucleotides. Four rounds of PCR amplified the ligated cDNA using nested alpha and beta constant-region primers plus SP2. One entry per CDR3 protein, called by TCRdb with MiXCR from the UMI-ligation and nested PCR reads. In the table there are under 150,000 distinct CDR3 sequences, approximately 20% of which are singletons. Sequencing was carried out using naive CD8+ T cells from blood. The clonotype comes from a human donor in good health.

CDR3 sequence: CASSLGHGEKLFF. DNA of the CDR3: TGTGCCAGCAGCTTAGGTCATGGAGAAAAACTGTTTTTT. The genes are TRBV13 and TRBJ1-4; D not certain. Germline V gene lookup returns CDR1 PRHDT and CDR2 FYEKMQ (reference sequence). Between the trimmed V and J ends, which lost 0 bases and 8 bases, there was a span of 7 bases. The CDR3 runs 13 residues.